This is a list of T cell receptor beta chains from one sample in a study of shared clonotypes between healthy human individuals. The repertoire was sequenced with immunoSEQ multiplex PCR; TCRdb's copy has only in-frame clones and lacks some. This table holds over 850,000 clones, 75% to 80% found once. Sequencing was carried out using memory CD4+ T cells from PBMCs. Receptors were obtained from a man in his late teens or twenties in good health. Some clones in this sample may be carry-over from other donors' samples. Each CDR3 is given with its conserved first and last residue. D genes are given only for firm matches. The listing skips clone size in some rows; elsewhere it reads once, few, many or a size class.

V	length	size	D	J	DNA	CDR3
TRBV5-1	16	.	TRBD2	TRBJ2-3	TGCGCCAGCAGCTTGGAGGGACTAGCTAGCACAGATACGCAGTATTTT	CASSLEGLASTDTQYF
TRBV27	17	.	TRBD2	TRBJ2-1	TGTGCCAGCAGTCTCCTAAGCCGGGCGGGAGTAGGCGATGAGCAGTTCTTC	CASSLLSRAGVGDEQFF
TRBV18	13	.	.	TRBJ1-5	TGTGCCAGCTCACAAGACAGCAATCAGCCCCAGCATTTT	CASSQDSNQPQHF
TRBV5-1	17	.	.	TRBJ2-2	TGCGCCAGCAGCGCAATCATGAGGGCTAGCGAAACCGGGGAGCTGTTTTTT	CASSAIMRASETGELFF
TRBV5-8	16	.	.	TRBJ1-4	TGTGCCAGCAGCTTCAGACAGGCAGCAACTAATGAAAAACTGTTTTTT	CASSFRQAATNEKLFF
TRBV28	13	.	.	TRBJ2-7	TGTGCCAGCTTACAGGGGAGGGGCTACGAGCAGTACTTC	CASLQGRGYEQYF
TRBV9	16	.	TRBD1	TRBJ1-1	TGTGCCAGCAGGCCCGGGACAGCATTAATGAACACTGAAGCTTTCTTT	CASRPGTALMNTEAFF
TRBV7-9	15	once	.	TRBJ2-3	TGTGCCAGCAGCTTACGACAGCCTCACACAGATACGCAGTATTTT	CASSLRQPHTDTQYF
TRBV7-9	13	.	.	TRBJ2-5	TGTGCCAGCAGCTTCGAGGTGTCGAGGACCCAGTACTTC	CASSFEVSRTQYF
TRBV28	14	.	TRBD1	TRBJ1-5	TGTGCCAGCAGTCCCCTTCAGGGGGCTCAGCCCCAGCATTTT	CASSPLQGAQPQHF
TRBV7-2	15	many	TRBD2	TRBJ2-5	TGTGCCAGCAGCCCGGGGACTAGCGGCCAAGAGACCCAGTACTTC	CASSPGTSGQETQYF
TRBV15	15	.	.	TRBJ1-3	TGTGCCACCAGCCCGTTCCGGCTCTCTGGAAACACCATATATTTT	CATSPFRLSGNTIYF
TRBV19	15	.	TRBD1	TRBJ1-1	TGTGCCAGTAGTCCCCTGGACAGGGGAGGCACTGAAGCTTTCTTT	CASSPLDRGGTEAFF
TRBV11-1	19	.	TRBD2	TRBJ2-1	TGCGCCAGCAGCCAGGACCATGGGACCGGGACTAGGCCTTACAATGAGCAGTTCTTC	CASSQDHGTGTRPYNEQFF
TRBV6-5	14	once	TRBD1	TRBJ2-5	TGTGCCAGCAGAACCGGGACAGGGGGGGGGACCCAGTACTTC	CASRTGTGGGTQYF
TRBV28	15	.	.	TRBJ1-6	TGTGCCAGCAACCAGAGCAGGGGCTGGAATTCACCCCTCCACTTT	CASNQSRGWNSPLHF